The clone carrying this TCR beta chain was seen ten or more times. This entry belongs to a study of molecular identifiers for immune sequencing clone quantification. Via MiXCR, TCRdb re-called the PCR reads, giving one row per CDR3 protein. This repertoire shows around 70,000 distinct CDR3 sequences, 15% to 20% found once; its top ten account for around 1.5%. Sequencing was carried out using naive CD8+ T cells from blood, with Jurkat cell RNA spiked in. As to subset: FACS-sorted CD8+CD4-CCR7+CD45RA+ naive T cells. This receptor was obtained from a human donor in good health. Some libraries in this study had Jurkat cell RNA spiked in.

The CDR3, as DNA: TGCAGTGCTAGGACTGACGAGTTAGCGGGGAAGACTAGCACAGATACGCAGTATTTT. It specifies CSARTDELAGKTSTDTQYF. This rearrangement joins TRBV20-1 to TRBJ2-3, with 8 bases aligning to TRBD2. The CDR3 totals 19 residues. Losses at the gene ends were 3 bases for V and 0 bases for J; bases not matched to a gene: 17. Germline CDR1 DFQATT, CDR2 SNEGSKA (reference sequence).